The T cell receptor (beta chain) described here comes from a study of T cells in Graves' hyperthyroidism and ophthalmopathy. Study-wide results and limits: The majority of expanded thyroid clonotypes above 0.001 also appeared in blood. A median about 6.2 months before onset, the model predicted ophthalmopathy. Using 13 V-J features, a model discriminated ophthalmopathy from stable hyperthyroidism.

Germline lookup yields CDR1 SGHTA and CDR2 FQGTGA. The CDR3 length is 14 residues. The V and J ends lost 6 bases and 7 bases, in that order; junction bases with no gene match: 8. Concerning this clonotype: Antigen unknown.

Amplified TCR beta CDR3 regions derived from RNA transcripts. First-round RT-PCR with HTBI primers amplified the TCR CDR3 region. MiXCR, applied by TCRdb to the multiplex PCR reads, yields one record per CDR3 protein. The sample has over 500,000 distinct CDR3 sequences, around 50% seen once. This TCR was sampled from an adult woman with Graves' disease, either hyperthyroidism or ophthalmopathy (not recorded which). The sample taken for sequencing was peripheral blood or thyroid tissue (not recorded which). V is TRBV7-3 and J is TRBJ2-1; TRBD2 matches 8 bases. The CDR3 DNA follows: TGTGCCAGCAGTTACCATAGCGGGGTGAATGAGCAGTTCTTC. It codes for CASSYHSGVNEQFF.